This TCR beta chain was identified during a study of a mutant IDH1 vaccine in newly diagnosed glioma. About this clone itself: Its antigen is still unknown.

This CDR3 is 14 amino acids long. Trimming removed 2 bases from V and 6 bases from J; junction bases left unmatched: 6. CDR1 is SGHRS, CDR2 YFSETQ, per germline. Indicated time point: week 11, during vaccination. Every single dose of the vaccine, 300 ug of mutant IDH1 20-mer peptide, came with topical imiquimod. TCRdb's copy holds only in-frame clones and misses some; the assay was immunoSEQ multiplex PCR. The sample yields roughly 22,000 clones, over 85% seen once. V is TRBV5-1 and J is TRBJ2-3, with 7 bases matching TRBD1. The sequencing here drew on PBMCs, taken from a glioma patient whose treatment included an IDH1 peptide vaccine. This TCR was sampled from a woman aged 40 to 50 with glioma. The CDR3 nucleotides read TGCGCCAGCAGCTTAACGACAGGGCTGGATACGCAGTATTTT. Translation: CASSLTTGLDTQYF.